These 14 T cell receptor beta chains originate from one sample sequenced in a study of control samples from healthy donors and cancer patients. Here immunoSEQ multiplex PCR was the method, and the copy in TCRdb shows in-frame clones only, minus some. The repertoire has 170,000 or so clones, approximately 95% of them found once; the top ten carry more than 1.2%. The sequenced material came from blood. The source of these receptors is a man aged 18 to 29 in good health.

The CDR3 is CASSPVPPTGGRSDNEQFF. In nucleotides, the CDR3 is TGTGCCAGCAGCCCAGTTCCCCCTACTGGGGGGAGATCCGACAATGAGCAGTTCTTC. V gene TRBV7-6 combines with J gene TRBJ2-1; the D gene is possibly TRBD2 (6 bases). Per germline, CDR1 SGHVS and CDR2 FNYEAQ. The CDR3 has 19 residues. Trimming took 5 bases from V and 5 from J, leaving 28 bases between them.

V usage is TRBV6-5 and J usage is TRBJ1-1, with 7 positions matching TRBD1. There are 13 residues in the CDR3. Germline loops: CDR1 MNHEY, CDR2 SVGAGI. V shed 7 bases and J 7 bases; nucleotides not matched to a gene: 9. As DNA, the CDR3 is TGTGCCAGCATGAGAGGGGGCCAAAATGAAGCTTTCTTT. It codes for CASMRGGQNEAFF.

V gene TRBV2 combines with J gene TRBJ1-4, with D unresolved. Germline V gives CDR1 SNHLY, CDR2 FYNNEI. Trimming took 0 bases from V and 0 from J, leaving 14 bases between them. The CDR3 covers 18 residues. CDR3 sequence: CASSEALQWVATNEKLFF. The DNA of the CDR3 is TGTGCCAGCAGTGAAGCGCTACAGTGGGTTGCAACTAATGAAAAACTGTTTTTT. The full variable domain, completed using reference TRBV2 and TRBJ1-4, is EPEVTQTPSHQVTQMGQEVILRCVPISNHLYFYWYRQILGQKVEFLVSFYNNEISEKSEIFDDQFSVERPDGSNFTLKIRSTKLEDSAMYFCASSEALQWVATNEKLFFGSGTQLSVL.

CDR3 sequence reads: CATSWTGQQGSNQPQHF. The CDR3 region has the DNA TGTGCCACCAGTTGGACAGGCCAACAAGGTAGCAATCAGCCCCAGCATTTT. The chain uses TRBV24-1 and TRBJ1-5, with 7 bases matching TRBD1. Trimming cost V 6 bases and J 0 bases; bases outside gene matches: 10. CDR1 and CDR2 (germline): KGHDR, SFDVKD. The CDR3 loop spans 17 amino acids.

V is TRBV6-5 and J is TRBJ1-3; TRBD1 might be the D (5 bases). The CDR3 is 14 amino acids. Germline V gene lookup returns CDR1 MNHEY and CDR2 SVGAGI. V was pared by 5 bases and J by 0 bases, with 8 bases between. Written as DNA, the CDR3 is TGTGCCAGCAGTCCTCAGGGCTCTGGAAACACCATATATTTT. Encoded protein: CASSPQGSGNTIYF.

The rearrangement joins TRBV30 to TRBJ1-3; maybe TRBD1 (5 bases). Trimming removed 0 bases from V and 1 base from J, with 10 bases in between. Germline CDR1 and CDR2: GTSNPN and SVGIG (reference sequence). There are 15 residues in the CDR3. The chain's CDR3 is CAWSVVGASGNTIYF. CDR3 nucleotides: TGTGCCTGGAGTGTAGTCGGGGCTTCTGGAAACACCATATATTTT.

This clone was counted once. The chain links TRBV5-6 to TRBJ2-7; D is uncertain. The CDR3 runs to 11 residues. Germline V lookup: CDR1 SGHDT, CDR2 YYEEEE. V was trimmed by 1 base and J by 4 bases, leaving 3 bases between them. CDR3 region: CASSLRYEQYF. CDR3 nucleotides: TGTGCCAGCAGCTTGAGGTACGAGCAGTACTTC.

The rearrangement joins TRBV6-5 to TRBJ1-2; no definite D call. The length of the CDR3 is 14 residues. Germline CDR1 is MNHEY and CDR2 is SVGAGI. Trimming took 8 bases from V and 4 from J, leaving 17 bases between them. CDR3 protein: CASRLPGVVYGYTF. The CDR3 coding sequence is TGTGCCAGCCGCCTCCCTGGGGTGGTCTATGGCTACACCTTC.

This clone appeared a few times. V usage is TRBV19 and J usage is TRBJ1-5, with a possible D match to TRBD1 (5 bases). The V gene lost 4 bases and the J gene lost 2 bases, with 12 bases spanning the gap. CDR1 and CDR2 (germline): LNHDA, SQIVND (reference sequence). CDR3 length: 15 amino acids. In DNA, the CDR3 is TGTGCCAGTAGTACCCAGGGTACCGGCAATCAGCCCCAGCATTTT. Protein: CASSTQGTGNQPQHF.

The gene calls are TRBV19 and TRBJ2-7, with D unclear. Germline V CDR1 and CDR2: LNHDA, SQIVND (reference sequence). V was trimmed by 5 bases and J by 1 base, leaving 12 bases between them. The CDR3 length is 14 residues. CDR3 DNA sequence: TGTGCCAGTAGTTCAGCCGACAAGTCCTACGAGCAGTACTTC. Its translation is CASSSADKSYEQYF.

V usage is TRBV6-4 and J usage is TRBJ2-1; D unresolved. The germline V gene has CDR1 MRHNA and CDR2 SNTAGT. This CDR3 is built from 15 residues. The V end was cut by 6 bases, the J end by 0 bases, with 12 bases between. CDR3 DNA: TGTGCCAGCAGCAGAGACCCGAGCTCCTACAATGAGCAGTTCTTC. Protein: CASSRDPSSYNEQFF.

The rearrangement links TRBV4-1 to TRBJ1-6; the D is unclear. Trimming pared 2 bases from V and 7 bases from J, leaving 18 bases between. CDR1 and CDR2 from the germline V gene are MGHRA and YSYEKL. This CDR3 has 17 amino acids. The CDR3 DNA is TGCGCCAGCAGCCAACCTGCCGCAGGACTGGGGAATTCACCCCTCCACTTT. Its translation: CASSQPAAGLGNSPLHF.

The V call is TRBV29-1, the J call TRBJ1-1, with D hard to call. The CDR3 runs to 11 residues. The germline V gene encodes CDR1 SQVTM and CDR2 ANQGSEA. The V and J ends lost 7 bases and 7 bases respectively, with 13 bases between them. The CDR3 sequence is CSARTVFEAFF. The CDR3 nucleotides are TGCAGCGCCCGAACAGTCTTTGAAGCTTTCTTT. The full variable domain, its missing parts supplied by reference TRBV29-1 and TRBJ1-1, is SAVISQKPSRDICQRGTSLTIQCQVDSQVTMMFWYRQQPGQSLTLIATANQGSEATYESGFVIDKFPISRPNLTFSTLTVSNMSPEDSSIYLCSARTVFEAFFGQGTRLTVV.

The CDR3, as DNA: TGTGCCAGCTCACCGGTTCGAGTAGCCGGCAATGAGCAGTTCTTC. Translating it yields CASSPVRVAGNEQFF. The chain combines TRBV18 with TRBJ2-1; D is undetermined. Trimming shortened V by 3 bases and J by 6 bases, and 15 bases separated the two germline ends. The CDR3 sequence is 15 residues long. Germline lookup yields CDR1 KGHSH and CDR2 LQKENI.